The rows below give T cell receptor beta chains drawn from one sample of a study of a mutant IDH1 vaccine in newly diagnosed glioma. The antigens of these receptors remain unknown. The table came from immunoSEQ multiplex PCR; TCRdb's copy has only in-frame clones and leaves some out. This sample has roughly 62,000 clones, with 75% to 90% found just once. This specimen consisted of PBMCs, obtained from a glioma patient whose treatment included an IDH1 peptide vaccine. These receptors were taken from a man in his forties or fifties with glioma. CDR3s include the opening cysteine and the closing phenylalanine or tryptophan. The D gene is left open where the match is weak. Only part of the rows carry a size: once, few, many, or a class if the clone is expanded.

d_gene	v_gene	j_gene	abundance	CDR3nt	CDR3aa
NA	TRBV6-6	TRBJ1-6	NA	TGTGCCAGCGCTCCCTACTGGGGTTCACCCCTCCACTTT	CASAPYWGSPLHF
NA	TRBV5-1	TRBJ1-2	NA	TGCGCCAGCAGCGGATTACCGGGAGACCCAAATGGCTACACCTTC	CASSGLPGDPNGYTF
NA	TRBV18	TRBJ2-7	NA	TGTGCCAGCTCACCACAGGGGCAGGGGACGAACGAGCAGTACTTC	CASSPQGQGTNEQYF
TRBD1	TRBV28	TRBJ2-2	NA	TGTGCCGTCCGGGACAGGGGGCGCGGAGGTAGGACCGGGGAGCTGTTTTTT	CAVRDRGRGGRTGELFF
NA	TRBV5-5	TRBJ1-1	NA	TGTGCCAGCAGCTTGGCTGGCTGGACACCCAGAAGGGGGTTAGATGGAGCTTTCTTT	CASSLAGWTPRRGLDGAFF
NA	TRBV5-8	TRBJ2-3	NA	TGTGCCAGCAGCCAATTCAAAGCGTTGTTCAGCACAGATACGCAGTATTTT	CASSQFKALFSTDTQYF
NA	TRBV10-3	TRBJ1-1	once	TGTGCCATCAGTGAGTCGGGGGGGCTGGGGAGAAAAGCTTTCTTT	CAISESGGLGRKAFF
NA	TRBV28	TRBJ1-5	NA	TGTGCCAGCAGTTCATTATATCAGCCCCAGCATTTT	CASSSLYQPQHF
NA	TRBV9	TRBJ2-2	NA	TGTGCCAGCAGCGTAGCGGGGATAGGCACCGGGGAGCTGTTTTTT	CASSVAGIGTGELFF
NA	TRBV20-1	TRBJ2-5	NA	TGCAGTGCTCAGACTCAAGAGACCCAGTACTTC	CSAQTQETQYF
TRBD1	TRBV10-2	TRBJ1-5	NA	TGCGCCAGCAGTGCCGGGACAGGTTCCAATCAGCCCCAGCATTTT	CASSAGTGSNQPQHF
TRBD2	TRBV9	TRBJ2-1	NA	TGTGCCAGCAGCGTAGCAAGAGGACTAGCGATGTCTGAGCAGTTCTTC	CASSVARGLAMSEQFF
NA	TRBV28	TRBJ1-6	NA	TGTGCCAGCAGTAAACGGAATAGTAATTCACCCCTCCACTTT	CASSKRNSNSPLHF
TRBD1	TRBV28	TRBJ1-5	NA	TGTGCCAGCAGTATCGGGACAGGCCCTAGCAATCAGCCCCAGCATTTT	CASSIGTGPSNQPQHF
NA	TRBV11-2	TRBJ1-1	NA	TGTGCCAGCAGCTTCCGGGGGGCGTTGGACACTGAAGCTTTCTTT	CASSFRGALDTEAFF
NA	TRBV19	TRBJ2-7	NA	TGTGCCAGTAGTATAGATCCCTACTCGGTCACCCCGCGGGAGCAGTACTTC	CASSIDPYSVTPREQYF
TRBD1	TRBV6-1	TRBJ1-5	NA	TGTGCCAGCAGTGCCCCGGGACAGGGTTTCAATCAGCCCCAGCATTTT	CASSAPGQGFNQPQHF
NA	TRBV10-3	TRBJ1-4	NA	TGTGCCATCAGTGTCAACCAGGCTGCAACTAATGAAAAACTGTTTTTT	CAISVNQAATNEKLFF
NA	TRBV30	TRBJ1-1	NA	TGTGCCTGGAGAGGGTACACTGAAGCTTTCTTT	CAWRGYTEAFF
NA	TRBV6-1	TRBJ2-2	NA	TGTGCCAGCAGTGCAGGCGGGGAGCTGTTTTTT	CASSAGGELFF
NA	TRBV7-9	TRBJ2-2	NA	TGTGCCAGCAGAACTCAGGGGAACACCGGGGAGCTGTTTTTT	CASRTQGNTGELFF
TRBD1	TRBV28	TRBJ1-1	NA	TGTGCCAGCAGTGCGCTACAGGGGGCAGGGACTGAAGCTTTCTTT	CASSALQGAGTEAFF
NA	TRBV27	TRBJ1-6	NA	TGTGCCAGCACGTTCGGGGGGGGTGAGGTTTATTCACCCCTCCACTTT	CASTFGGGEVYSPLHF
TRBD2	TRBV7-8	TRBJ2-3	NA	TGTGCCAGCAGCCCAGGAGCGGGATCGCCGTGGACGCAGTATTTT	CASSPGAGSPWTQYF
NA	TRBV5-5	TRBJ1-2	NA	TGTGCCAGCAGCACCTTGGGCGCTAAACAGACGTTTCTCGGCGGCTACACCTTC	CASSTLGAKQTFLGGYTF
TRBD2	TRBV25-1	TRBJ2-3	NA	TGTGCCAGCAGTAGGGAGGGTAGCGGGGCGGATCCCACAGATACGCAGTATTTT	CASSREGSGADPTDTQYF
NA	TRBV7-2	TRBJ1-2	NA	TGTGCCAGCAGCGAGGGGAGGGTCGGCTACACCTTC	CASSEGRVGYTF
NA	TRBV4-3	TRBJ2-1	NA	TGCGCCAGCAGCCAAGGTGTCGGGAGCTTGGGGAATGAGCAGTTCTTC	CASSQGVGSLGNEQFF
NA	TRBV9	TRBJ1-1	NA	TGTGCCAGCAGCGTAGGGACAGCCATGAACACTGAAGCTTTCTTT	CASSVGTAMNTEAFF
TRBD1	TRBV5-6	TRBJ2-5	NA	TGTGCCAGCAGCCTCGGACAGGGAGAGACCCAGTACTTC	CASSLGQGETQYF
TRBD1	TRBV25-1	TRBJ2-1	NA	TGTGCCAGCAGTCCATCCACAAGGGACAGGGGCAATGAGCAGTTCTTC	CASSPSTRDRGNEQFF
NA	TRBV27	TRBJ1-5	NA	TGTGCCAGCAGGAACAGTGGCAATCAGCCCCAGCATTTT	CASRNSGNQPQHF
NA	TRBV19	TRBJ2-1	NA	TGTGCCAGTAGTACGCGCGGGGTGGAAGAGCAGTTCTTC	CASSTRGVEEQFF
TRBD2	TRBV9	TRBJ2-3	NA	TGTGCCAGCAGCGTGGGGACTAGCGGGAGCCCCAAGACAGATACGCAGTATTTT	CASSVGTSGSPKTDTQYF
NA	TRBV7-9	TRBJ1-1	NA	TGTGCCAGCAGCTTAACGGGGGCCCCTGAAGCTTTCTTT	CASSLTGAPEAFF
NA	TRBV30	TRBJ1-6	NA	TGTGCCTGGAGTGGACAGCCCGATGTAGATTCCCTCCACTTT	CAWSGQPDVDSLHF
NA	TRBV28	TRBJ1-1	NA	TGTGCCAGCCCTCCGGACAGTTTCTCGAACACTGAAGCTTTCTTT	CASPPDSFSNTEAFF